This TCR beta chain was captured in a study of cytomegalovirus exposure and HLA in healthy donors. Repertoires were generated with immunoSEQ multiplex PCR, while TCRdb's copy carries only in-frame clones and drops some. The sample has about 310,000 clones; roughly 87% are singletons. Findings and limits, study-wide: Most sequenced TCRs were rare (though some public TCRs occurred in many donors).

To note about this clone: The target antigen is unknown.

Unmatched junction bases numbered 10, after V lost 7 bases and J lost 5 bases. Germline V gene sequence: CDR1 SNHLY, CDR2 FYNNEI. This CDR3 region has 14 residues. This receptor was identified in a man between 25 and 39 years old in good health and CMV-seronegative. Source material: PBMCs. J is TRBJ1-1 and V is TRBV2; 7 bases fit TRBD1. CDR3 bases: TGTGCCAGCAAAAAAACAGGGGATGGGACTGAAGCTTTCTTT. Translation: CASKKTGDGTEAFF.